This T cell receptor (beta chain) was sequenced for a study of shared clonotypes between healthy human individuals. Points from the study as a whole: In contrast to clonotypes shared by all four donors, non-shared clonotypes had lower generation probabilities.

Losses at the gene ends were 0 bases for V and 3 bases for J; bases not matched to a gene: 13. This CDR3 contains 18 residues. CDR1 is LNHDA, CDR2 SQIVND, per germline (reference sequence). Only in-frame clones appear in the TCRdb table, and some are missing; sequencing was by immunoSEQ multiplex PCR. The sample includes 2,100,000 or so clones, approximately 94% of them seen just once. There were only Caucasian adults among the donors, and all lived in Nashville, Tennessee. Turning to this clone: Antigen specificity is unknown.

The sample taken for sequencing was naive CD4+ T cells sorted from blood. Regarding subset: CD45RA+ positively selected. This sequence was found in a man aged 18 to 30 in good health. The chain carries TRBV19 and TRBJ2-7, with TRBD1 identical over 8 bases. The CDR3, as DNA: TGTGCCAGTAGTATAGAAGCCGGGACAGGAAGATCCTTCTACGAGCAGTACTTC. Its translation is CASSIEAGTGRSFYEQYF.